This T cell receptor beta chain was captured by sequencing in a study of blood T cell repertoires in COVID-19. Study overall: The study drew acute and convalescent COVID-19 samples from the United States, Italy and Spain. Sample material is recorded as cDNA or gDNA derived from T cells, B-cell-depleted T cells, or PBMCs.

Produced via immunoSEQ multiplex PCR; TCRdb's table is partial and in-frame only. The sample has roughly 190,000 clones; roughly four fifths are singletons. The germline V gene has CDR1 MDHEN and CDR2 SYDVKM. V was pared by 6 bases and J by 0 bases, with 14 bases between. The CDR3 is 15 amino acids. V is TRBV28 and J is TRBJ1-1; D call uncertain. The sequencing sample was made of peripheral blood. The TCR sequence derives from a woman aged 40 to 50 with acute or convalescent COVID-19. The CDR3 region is CASSPTRIMNTEAFF. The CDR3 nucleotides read TGTGCCAGCAGCCCGACGAGGATCATGAACACTGAAGCTTTCTTT.